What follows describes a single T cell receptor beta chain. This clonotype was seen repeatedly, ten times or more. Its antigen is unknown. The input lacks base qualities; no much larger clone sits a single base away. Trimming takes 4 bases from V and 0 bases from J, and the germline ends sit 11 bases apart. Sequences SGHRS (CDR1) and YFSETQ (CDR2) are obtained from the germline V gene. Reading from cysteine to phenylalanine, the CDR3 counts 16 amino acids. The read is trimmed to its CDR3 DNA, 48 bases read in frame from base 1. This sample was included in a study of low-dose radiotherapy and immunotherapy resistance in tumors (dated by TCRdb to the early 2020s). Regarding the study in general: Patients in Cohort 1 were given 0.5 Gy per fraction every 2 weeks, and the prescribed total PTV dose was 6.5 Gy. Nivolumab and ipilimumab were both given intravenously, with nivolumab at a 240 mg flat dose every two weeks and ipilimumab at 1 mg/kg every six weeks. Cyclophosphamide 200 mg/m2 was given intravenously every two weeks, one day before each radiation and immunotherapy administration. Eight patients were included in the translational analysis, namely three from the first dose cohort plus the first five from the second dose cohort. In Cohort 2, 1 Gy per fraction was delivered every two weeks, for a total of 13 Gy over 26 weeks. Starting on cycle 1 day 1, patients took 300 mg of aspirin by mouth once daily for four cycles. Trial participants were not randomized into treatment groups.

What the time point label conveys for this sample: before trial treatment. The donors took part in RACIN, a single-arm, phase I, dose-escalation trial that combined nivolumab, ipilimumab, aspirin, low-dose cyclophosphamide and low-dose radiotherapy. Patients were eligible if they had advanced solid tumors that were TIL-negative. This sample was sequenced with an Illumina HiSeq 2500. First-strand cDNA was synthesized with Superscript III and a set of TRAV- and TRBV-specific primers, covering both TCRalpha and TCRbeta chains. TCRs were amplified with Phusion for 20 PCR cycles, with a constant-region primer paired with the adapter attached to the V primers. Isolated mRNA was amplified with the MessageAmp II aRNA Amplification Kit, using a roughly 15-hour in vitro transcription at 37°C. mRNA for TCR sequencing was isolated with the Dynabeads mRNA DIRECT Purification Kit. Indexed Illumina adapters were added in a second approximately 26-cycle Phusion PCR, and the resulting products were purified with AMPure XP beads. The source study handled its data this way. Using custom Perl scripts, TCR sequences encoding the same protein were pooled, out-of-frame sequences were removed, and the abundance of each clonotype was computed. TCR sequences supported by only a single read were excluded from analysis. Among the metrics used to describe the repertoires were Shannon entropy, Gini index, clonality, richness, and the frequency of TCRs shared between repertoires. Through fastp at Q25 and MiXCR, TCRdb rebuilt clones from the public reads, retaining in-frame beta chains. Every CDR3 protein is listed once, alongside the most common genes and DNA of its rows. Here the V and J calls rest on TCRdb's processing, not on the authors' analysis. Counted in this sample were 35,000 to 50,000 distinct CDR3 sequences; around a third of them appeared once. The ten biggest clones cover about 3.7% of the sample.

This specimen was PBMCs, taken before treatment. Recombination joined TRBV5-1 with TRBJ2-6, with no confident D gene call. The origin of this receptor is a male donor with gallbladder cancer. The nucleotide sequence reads TGCGCCAGCAGCCCCGAATTATCCTCTGGGGCCAACGTCCTGACTTTC. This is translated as CASSPELSSGANVLTF. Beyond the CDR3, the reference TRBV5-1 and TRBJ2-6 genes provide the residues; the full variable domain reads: KAGVTQTPRYLIKTRGQQVTLSCSPISGHRSVSWYQQTPGQGLQFLFEYFSETQRNKGNFPGRFSGRQFSNSRSEMNVSTLELGDSALYLCASSPELSSGANVLTFGAGSRLTVL.